This T cell receptor (beta chain) was identified during a study of post-analysis software for immune sequencing data. General study points: TRBV5-6, TRBV5-1 and TRBV20-1 belonged to a set of about 5 TRBV segments that were more frequent in patients than controls. By F measure, samples from a shared preparation batch strongly co-clustered. Diversity measured as normalized Chao1 was significantly lower in multiple sclerosis patients than in controls.

This CDR3 is built from 18 residues. The V and J ends lost 0 bases and 1 base respectively, with 15 bases between them. The germline gives CDR1 MGHRA, CDR2 YSYEKL. A remark on this clonotype: The antigen remains unidentified.

TCR beta libraries were prepared from cDNA with unique molecular identifiers. About 500,000 cDNA molecules were obtained from approximately 1 to 10 million T cells. TCRdb reprocessed the PCR reads via MiXCR and lists one record per CDR3 protein. The table records 380,000 or so distinct CDR3 sequences, roughly 35% of them present only once. J is TRBJ1-4 and V is TRBV4-1; D unclear. The receptor comes from a girl aged 5 to 17 with multiple sclerosis. The material sequenced was blood. Here the CDR3 reads CASSQEGTELGTNEKLFF. CDR3 coding DNA: TGCGCCAGCAGCCAAGAGGGTACTGAACTCGGAACTAATGAAAAACTGTTTTTT.